This T cell receptor beta chain was found in a study of cytomegalovirus exposure and HLA in healthy donors. Whole-study findings and limits: Later, an analysis showed that TCR beta chains associated with HLA were more clonally expanded than others that were equally common. Later analysis identified a missense DCLRE1C variant that was linked to TCR beta V- and J-gene trimming.

PCR involved 60 Vbeta and 13 Jbeta primers. TCRdb's copy holds only in-frame clones and misses some; the assay was immunoSEQ multiplex PCR. Here the sample spans around 110,000 clones, roughly 70% being singletons. On this clone itself: Its antigen remains unknown.

The germline V gene encodes CDR1 MNHEY and CDR2 SVGAGI. Trimming pared 2 bases from V and 5 bases from J, leaving 4 bases between. This CDR3 region has 11 residues. Whereas donors were nominally healthy upon sampling, unrecorded immune exposures were probable. The material sequenced was PBMCs. This receptor was taken from a male donor in good health and CMV-seropositive. The rearrangement joins TRBV6-5 to TRBJ2-7; D gene uncertain. The CDR3 DNA reads TGTGCCAGCAGTTACCTCCACGAGCAGTACTTC. This translates into CASSYLHEQYF.